A selection of T cell receptor beta chains follows, all from one sample in a study of cytomegalovirus exposure and HLA in healthy donors. Repertoires were generated with immunoSEQ multiplex PCR, while TCRdb's copy carries only in-frame clones and drops some. The sample contains approximately 95,000 clones, around 72% of which appear only once. The sample taken for sequencing was PBMCs. The receptors were sampled from a man between 18 and 35 years old in good health and CMV-seropositive. Both conserved end residues are part of each CDR3.

V,CDR3
TRBV19,CASSMGGPGSSGANVLTF
TRBV28,CASSKIGHGAEAFF
TRBV5-1,CASSLSEGPQETQYF
TRBV6-1,CASSEPAGGSYQPQHF
TRBV25-1,CVSKDDRNYGYTF
TRBV6-4,CASSRTGGNSEKLFF
TRBV6-1,CASPLEGAGGELFF
TRBV6-1,CASSDRGQVGELFF
TRBV7-9,CASTPPGFYSNQPQHF
TRBV27,CASSPLGRLGTLETTDTQYF
TRBV19,CASSASGSYNEQFF
TRBV28,CASSPRTVTSTDTQYF
TRBV10-2,CASREAGAYEQYF
TRBV5-1,CASSLTSVVTGELFF
TRBV29-1,CSVRGVSLEKLFF
TRBV6-4,CASSPGQSYTDTQYF
TRBV29-1,CSSTGTGGYNEQFF
TRBV5-8,CASRRQGSLTGELFF
TRBV5-1,CASSLEPLRELFF
TRBV5-4,CASSESYNEQFF
TRBV7-2,CASSLGPSSYNEQFF
TRBV7-2,CASSFGGWYEQYF
TRBV7-2,CASTSRGRGYEQYF
TRBV5-1,CASSSQGGGNTEAFF
TRBV6-6,CASSYGTGTTNEKLFF
TRBV5-1,CASSSDRDVEQYF
TRBV10-1,CASSQGRNYGYTF
TRBV5-1,CASRLRDRGAEAFF
TRBV19,CASSPGQGVLNEQYF
TRBV10-2,CASSVTGNPEAFF
TRBV4-1,CASSQGKLAGGGGLNF